This T cell receptor (beta chain) was obtained from a study of long-term antiretroviral therapy in people with HIV (dated 2022 in TCRdb). For the study in its entirety: The earliest samples were collected approximately a decade before the 2015 WHO recommendation for immediate ART, a period when ART was typically delayed until CD4 counts fell. Whether ART initiation and durable HIV suppression were associated with changes in peripheral blood TRB repertoire composition and diversity was tested in a retrospective serial study. The cohort contributed about 200 cryopreserved PBMC samples from around 30 adults with confirmed HIV infection, collected serially over a mean of 6 years (range 1-12). Of the roughly 30 participants with HIV, ten to eleven were female. No cross-contamination during QIAcube processing was seen in test extractions of a monoclonal T-cell line run alongside around 34 polyclonal samples. Beyond this particular receptor, the publication reports: Because cell numbers in pre-ART samples were limited, unsorted PBMC were profiled instead of sorted CD4+ and CD8+ T cells. Inferences about post-ART repertoire changes are limited because no data were available on ART adherence, viral resistance or therapy changes. Starting ART was linked to a significant rise in TRB diversity, yet even with long-term ART the diversity remained significantly lower than in transplant donor controls. At every time point, the repertoire was dominated by expanded TRB clones first identified before ART initiation, although this dominance fluctuated and, in many PLHIV, declined after ART. Since PBMC availability was limited, sequencing covered only the TCR beta chain, with no alpha chain pairing. Compared with controls, HIV repertoires had narrower CDR3 length ranges, and the network structure pointed to an antigen-experienced repertoire that shifted only slightly toward naive after ART. The samples span the years 2004 to 2017, and the ART regimens used may be less effective than current regimens.

Participants were included only if at least one PBMC sample before ART initiation and at least two post-ART samples were available. Treatment was received in the United States of America by all participants with HIV. Cryopreserved samples of about 0.95-10 million PBMC were thawed and washed before DNA extraction. At the time of the earliest PBMC sample, participants with HIV were aged between roughly 20 and 55 years. Per participant, PBMC samples came from 1-4 timepoints prior to ART initiation and 2-8 timepoints following ART initiation, for a median of 7 samples. Serial HIV viral load, CD4+ T-cell count, ART history and demographic data were obtained for every participant. Using a Qiagen kit on a QIAcube, genomic DNA was extracted from unsorted PBMC, with samples processed in batches of 12. To note about this clone: It lacks a known antigen. No clone much larger than this one lies a single base away; base qualities are absent.

The cysteine opens and the phenylalanine closes a CDR3 of 16 amino acids. Of the read, only the CDR3 DNA is kept; its 48 bases are in frame from base 1. The germline V gene specifies MDHEN as CDR1 and SYDVKM as CDR2. V is reduced by 6 bases and J by 7 bases, leaving a spacing of 25 bases between them. The immunoSEQ hsTCRB v3.0 assay was used at survey level resolution to sequence the TRB variable region. A depth of roughly 35,000-55,000 T-cell genomes per sample was targeted for TRB sequencing. TRB libraries were pooled and sequenced on an Illumina MiSeq using a v3 150-cycle kit. The study's processing was this. Analysis of repertoires was carried out in R inside a reproducible Nextflow workflow spanning QC, data transformation and analysis. LymphoSeq2, an R package for exploring AIRR-Seq data, was used to implement the custom analyses. Several samples yielding fewer than 5000 total TRB sequences were excluded, leaving around 200 analyzed HIV repertoires. Among the roughly 200 retained HIV repertoires, 55 to 60 were collected before ART initiation and 129 after ART initiation. Repertoires were downsampled to 5000 TRB nucleotide sequences, and summary statistics were averaged over 100 downsampling iterations. The analysis kept only TRB sequences whose CDR3 regions were at least seven amino acids long. A Shannon entropy-derived clonality score and the Gini coefficient were used to measure diversity. Repertoire networks linked the top 5000 CDR3 amino acid sequences whenever two sequences differed by an edit distance of one. GLIPH2 predicted antigen specificity groups and MHC restriction for TRB CDR3 amino acid sequences. To flag known associations with CMV, EBV, HIV or tissue antigens, CDR3 amino acid sequences were compared against VDJdb and McPAS-TCR. Pre-ART, post-ART and control groups were compared with Wilcoxon signed-rank tests and Holm-Bonferroni correction. TCRdb provides this immuneACCESS table in a form limited to in-frame rearrangements. Some clones are lacking; in checked studies, under half of them reflect an unresolved V gene, and why the rest are absent is not known. V and J calls and clone size are given by that table; D and trimming were obtained from the DNA. The sample has roughly 36,000 clones on record, approximately 84% of them singletons. The ten top clones hold approximately 4.8% of the sample.

The specimen was unsorted PBMCs, collected roughly 2.8 years before starting antiretroviral therapy. The sequence derives from a woman aged 25-40 years with HIV. The sequence joins TRBV28 to TRBJ2-7; the D region possibly corresponds to TRBD2 (6 bases align). The CDR3 corresponds to CASSPLYGGGPLEQYF. The DNA sequence reads TGTGCCAGCAGCCCGCTTTATGGGGGAGGCCCGCTGGAGCAGTACTTC.